One sample yielded the 14 T cell receptor beta chains listed below, sequenced in a study of neurological immune-mediated disorders. Documented time point: technical triplicate 2. TCRdb redid the calling of the 5' RACE reads with MiXCR, one entry per CDR3 protein. The sample holds under 35,000 distinct CDR3 sequences, roughly 14% seen once. The sequencing sample was made of CD4+ T cells from blood. The source is a female donor with HTLV-1-associated myelopathy (HAM/TSP).

There are many counts of this clonotype. DNA for the CDR3: TGTGCCAGCCCTAAAGGAGCAGGTCTCACCGGGGAGCTGTTTTTT. Protein product: CASPKGAGLTGELFF. This sequence joins TRBV6-6 and TRBJ2-2; D is undetermined. Germline V CDR1 and CDR2: MNHNY, SVGAGI (reference sequence). Trimming cost V 8 bases and J 4 bases, with 17 bases left between them. This CDR3 is built from 15 residues.

This clonotype showed up many times. The junction shows a germline mismatch at one end, possibly a read error. V gene TRBV5-1 combines with J gene TRBJ1-1; unclear D gene. Germline lookup yields CDR1 SGHRS and CDR2 YFSETQ. CDR3 size: 13 residues. The CDR3 DNA follows: TGTGCCAGCAGTTTAGGAGGGAACACTGAAGCTTTCTTT. It encodes CASSLGGNTEAFF.

This clonotype was found many times. CDR3 sequence (DNA): TGCAGTGCTAGGGCTGGGGAGACCCAGTACTTC. Amino acids: CSARAGETQYF. This sequence joins TRBV20-1 and TRBJ2-5; no reliable D call. This CDR3 has 11 amino acids. Per the germline V gene, CDR1 is DFQATT and CDR2 is SNEGSKA (reference sequence). Trimming took off 3 bases at V and 5 bases at J, with 7 bases between the two ends.

This clonotype was observed at least ten times. The chain carries TRBV9 and TRBJ2-3, with 9 bases identical to TRBD2. Germline CDR1 is SGDLS and CDR2 is YYNGEE. CDR3 length: 16 residues. V lost 1 base, J lost 2 bases, and 5 bases stayed unmatched. The CDR3 DNA is TGTGCCAGCAGCGTATGGGCGGGGGGGCCCACAGATACGCAGTATTTT. Protein sequence: CASSVWAGGPTDTQYF. The full variable domain, its missing parts supplied by reference TRBV9 and TRBJ2-3, is DSGVTQTPKHLITATGQRVTLRCSPRSGDLSVYWYQQSLDQGLQFLIQYYNGEERAKGNILERFSAQQFPDLHSELNLSSLELGDSALYFCASSVWAGGPTDTQYFGPGTRLTVL.

The V and J genes are TRBV7-2 and TRBJ2-3; 8 bases match TRBD2. This CDR3 has 18 amino acids. The ends lost 1 base at V and 3 bases at J; junction bases unmatched: 12. CDR1 is SGHTA, CDR2 FQGNSA, per germline. Here the CDR3 reads CASSLVATSGGSTDTQYF. DNA for the CDR3: TGTGCCAGCAGCTTAGTTGCTACGAGCGGGGGTAGTACAGATACGCAGTATTTT. Full variable domain (missing parts from reference TRBV7-2 and TRBJ2-3): GAGVSQSPSNKVTEKGKDVELRCDPISGHTALYWYRQSLGQGLEFLIYFQGNSAPDKSGLPSDRFSAERTGGSVSTLTIQRTQQEDSAVYLCASSLVATSGGSTDTQYFGPGTRLTVL.

The chain joins TRBV5-1 to TRBJ2-3; D may be TRBD1 (5 bases). V lost 4 bases, J lost 1 base, and 13 bases lay in between. This CDR3 comprises 15 residues. Per the germline V gene, CDR1 is SGHRS and CDR2 is YFSETQ. The CDR3 DNA sequence: TGCGCCAGCAGCCAACATGGGGCATGCACAGATACGCAGTATTTT. It specifies CASSQHGACTDTQYF.

This clonotype was seen many times. This chain uses TRBV5-1 with TRBJ2-5, with 8 bases aligning to TRBD2. Germline loops: CDR1 SGHRS, CDR2 YFSETQ. After removal of 5 bases from V and 0 bases from J, the junction contained 0 bases not matched to a gene. The CDR3 totals 13 residues. The CDR3: CASRAGDQETQYF. The CDR3 bases are TGCGCCAGCAGAGCGGGAGACCAAGAGACCCAGTACTTC.

The chain links TRBV7-9 to TRBJ2-4; 7 bases match TRBD1. Trimming removed 7 bases from V and 5 bases from J; junction bases left unmatched: 5. This CDR3 spans 13 amino acids. The germline V gene encodes CDR1 SEHNR and CDR2 FQNEAQ (reference sequence). This chain's CDR3 is CASIQDRENIQYF. The CDR3 region has the DNA TGTGCCAGCATTCAAGACAGGGAAAACATTCAGTACTTC.

This clonotype was picked up many times. The chain recombines TRBV10-3 with TRBJ2-7, with D possibly being TRBD1 or TRBD2 (5 bases each). Germline lookup yields CDR1 ENHRY and CDR2 SYGVKD. V was clipped by 0 bases and J by 6 bases, with 9 bases between them. The CDR3 contains 13 residues. CDR3 residues: CAISESGVLEQYF. The CDR3 coding sequence is TGTGCCATCAGTGAGTCGGGGGTACTCGAGCAGTACTTC.

Relative to its sample, this clonotype is medium-sized. The chain employs TRBV20-1 and TRBJ2-3; no definite D call. Germline V gene lookup returns CDR1 DFQATT and CDR2 SNEGSKA (reference sequence). V was pared by 3 bases and J by 4 bases, with 8 bases between. This CDR3 region has 12 residues. The CDR3 nucleotides are TGCAGTGCTAGTAGTGGGCCAGATACGCAGTATTTT. Translating gives CSASSGPDTQYF.

Comment on this clonotype: A read error may produce the germline difference seen at one junction end. CDR3: CSAGRGSGRAGTHYF. CDR3 DNA: TGCAGTGCAGGTCGGGGTAGCGGGAGGGCCGGTACGCACTATTTT. J is TRBJ2-3 and V is TRBV20-1, with 11 nucleotides matching TRBD2. CDR1 and CDR2 from the germline V gene are DFQATT and SNEGSKA (reference sequence). The CDR3 loop spans 15 amino acids.

The sample holds many counts of this clonotype. J is TRBJ2-7 and V is TRBV3-1, with a possible D match to TRBD1 (5 bases). V was cut by 2 bases and J by 10 bases, with 15 bases left in between. The CDR3 extends over 13 amino acids. Germline assignment: CDR1 LGHDT and CDR2 YNNKEL (reference sequence). The CDR3, as DNA: TGTGCCAGCAGCCAAAATCAGCAGGGTAGTCAGTACTTC. Its protein is CASSQNQQGSQYF.

In its sample, this clonotype was seen many times. The J gene is TRBJ1-1, the V gene TRBV7-2, with 9 bases lining up with TRBD1. This CDR3 is built from 18 residues. CDR1 and CDR2 from the germline V gene are SGHTA and FQGNSA. The V and J ends lost 5 bases and 4 bases, in that order; junction bases with no gene match: 17. CDR3 nucleotide sequence: TGTGCCAGCAGCCCGGGACAGGGATTGGGGGCACGGGGCACTGAAGCTTTCTTT. Protein: CASSPGQGLGARGTEAFF.

This clonotype has at least ten counts. V and J are TRBV5-1 and TRBJ1-1; D may be TRBD1 (6 bases). Trimming took 0 bases from V and 1 from J, leaving 10 bases between them. The CDR3 extends over 15 amino acids. Looked up from germline, CDR1 is SGHRS and CDR2 is YFSETQ. The CDR3 DNA sequence: TGCGCCAGCAGCTTGGCGGGGGCACGGAACACTGAAGCTTTCTTT. Translated: CASSLAGARNTEAFF.